These T cell receptor beta chains were read from a single sample in a study of T cell changes during pregnancy in multiple sclerosis. The table came from immunoSEQ multiplex PCR; TCRdb's copy has only in-frame clones and leaves some out. Of approximately 58,000 clones in the sample, about nine tenths were seen once. The sequences come from CD4+ T cells from peripheral blood mononuclear cells, collected after pregnancy. The receptor source for this set is a female donor in good health, enrolled as a control in a pregnancy study. CDR3s include the opening cysteine and the closing phenylalanine or tryptophan. Fields, in order: CDR3 protein, CDR3 DNA, CDR3 length, clone size, V gene, J gene, D gene. A D gene is named only where the DNA matches it firmly. Clone size is stated in some rows and not others, as once, few, many or a class when expanded.

CASSLEGLAGGTDTQYF,TGTGCCAGCAGCTTGGAGGGCCTAGCGGGCGGCACAGATACGCAGTATTTT,17,NA,TRBV5-8,TRBJ2-3,TRBD2
CASSRGQGGNYGYTF,TGCGCCAGCAGCCGAGGACAGGGTGGTAACTATGGCTACACCTTC,15,NA,TRBV4-3,TRBJ1-2,TRBD1
CASSLGLAGTDTQYF,TGCGCCAGCAGCTTAGGACTAGCCGGCACAGATACGCAGTATTTT,15,NA,TRBV5-1,TRBJ2-3,TRBD2
CASSLLAAEAFF,TGTGCCAGCAGTTTACTCGCGGCTGAAGCTTTCTTT,12,few,TRBV28,TRBJ1-1,NA
CASSYNPTSPSETQYF,TGTGCCAGCAGTTACAACCCGACTAGCCCCTCTGAGACGCAGTATTTT,16,NA,TRBV6-6,TRBJ2-3,TRBD2
CASSQVGGNQPQHF,TGTGCCAGCAGCCAAGTAGGGGGTAATCAGCCCCAGCATTTT,14,few,TRBV4-2,TRBJ1-5,NA
CASSPQGSSGNTIYF,TGTGCCAGCTCACCGCAGGGGAGCTCTGGAAACACCATATATTTT,15,NA,TRBV18,TRBJ1-3,NA
CASSLERETSPLHF,TGTGCCAGCAGCCTCGAACGGGAAACTTCACCCCTCCACTTT,14,once,TRBV4-2,TRBJ1-6,NA
CASSQEQGNGNTIYF,TGTGCCAGCAGCCAAGAACAGGGAAATGGAAACACCATATATTTT,15,NA,TRBV11-2,TRBJ1-3,NA
CATSIPGLAKDTQYF,TGTGCCACCAGCATTCCGGGACTAGCTAAAGATACGCAGTATTTT,15,NA,TRBV15,TRBJ2-3,TRBD2
CASSYSNEGSREKLFF,TGTGCCAGCAGTTACTCGAACGAAGGGAGTAGAGAAAAACTGTTTTTT,16,few,TRBV6-6,TRBJ1-4,NA
CASSQEQGSYGYTF,TGCGCCAGCAGCCAAGAGCAGGGTAGCTATGGCTACACCTTC,14,NA,TRBV4-3,TRBJ1-2,NA
CASSLAGTGKETQYF,TGTGCCAGCAGCTTAGCTGGAACGGGGAAAGAGACCCAGTACTTC,15,NA,TRBV11-1,TRBJ2-5,NA
CASSTEGAGNYGYTF,TGTGCCAGCAGTACCGAGGGTGCCGGTAACTATGGCTACACCTTC,15,NA,TRBV27,TRBJ1-2,NA
CASSSVSYYGYTF,TGTGCCAGCAGTTCTGTCAGTTACTATGGCTACACCTTC,13,NA,TRBV28,TRBJ1-2,NA
CASTRDTNSPLHF,TGTGCCAGCACCAGGGACACAAATTCACCCCTCCACTTT,13,NA,TRBV2,TRBJ1-6,NA
CASSLSGSPNEQFF,TGTGCCAGCAGCTTATCCGGTAGCCCCAATGAGCAGTTCTTC,14,NA,TRBV7-2,TRBJ2-1,NA
CASSPDRGYGYTF,TGTGCCAGCTCACCAGACAGGGGATATGGCTACACCTTC,13,NA,TRBV18,TRBJ1-2,TRBD1
CASSLVGRRDEKLFF,TGTGCCAGCAGCTTGGTTGGTCGGAGGGATGAAAAACTGTTTTTT,15,NA,TRBV5-8,TRBJ1-4,NA
CASSRDRVGEQFF,TGTGCCAGCAGCCGGGACAGGGTAGGTGAGCAGTTCTTC,13,NA,TRBV5-6,TRBJ2-1,TRBD1
CASSPQQGKDSVGYTF,TGTGCCAGCAGTCCTCAACAGGGTAAGGACTCCGTTGGCTACACCTTC,16,NA,TRBV28,TRBJ1-2,NA
CAISDVGGAGDTDTQYF,TGTGCCATCAGTGACGTTGGGGGAGCGGGGGACACAGATACGCAGTATTTT,17,NA,TRBV10-3,TRBJ2-3,TRBD2
CASSPRTGHEQFF,TGTGCCAGCAGCCCCCGGACAGGGCATGAGCAGTTCTTC,13,NA,TRBV7-2,TRBJ2-1,TRBD1
CASSEGQIYSNQPQHF,TGTGCCAGTAGTGAAGGACAGATTTATAGCAATCAGCCCCAGCATTTT,16,NA,TRBV19,TRBJ1-5,NA
CASSSQRPELDTEAFF,TGTGCCAGCAGCTCCCAGCGACCCGAATTGGACACTGAAGCTTTCTTT,16,NA,TRBV11-2,TRBJ1-1,NA
CASHTGGEGNTIYF,TGTGCCAGCCACACAGGGGGCGAAGGAAACACCATATATTTT,14,NA,TRBV28,TRBJ1-3,TRBD1